This T cell receptor (beta chain) comes out of a study of blood T cell repertoires in COVID-19. Germline V gene sequence: CDR1 MDHEN, CDR2 SYDVKM. The length of the CDR3 is 16 residues. V was pared by 3 bases and J by 2 bases, with 14 bases between. Data came from immunoSEQ multiplex PCR; TCRdb stores just in-frame clones and leaves some out. The data hold 350,000 to 450,000 clones, with approximately 81% observed a single time. Sequenced: peripheral blood. This sequence was found in a woman aged 18-29 years with acute or convalescent COVID-19. The rearrangement uses TRBV28 and TRBJ2-1, with D unresolved. This CDR3 reads CASSFPGVGAYNEQFF. Written as DNA, the CDR3 is TGTGCCAGCAGTTTCCCTGGCGTTGGAGCCTACAATGAGCAGTTCTTC.